The present T cell receptor (beta chain) was sequenced within a study of blood T cells in healthy people across ages. Study-wide context: About one barcoded beta molecule per two T cells was captured by template switching.

General observations from the study: Across samples, TCR beta diversity tracked strongly with naive T cell percentage.

Note on this clonotype: Its antigen is undetermined.

A J-beta primer mix and a sample-barcoded 5' primer were used in a second PCR of about 7 to 11 cycles. TCRdb re-called the 5' RACE reads through MiXCR, storing one row per CDR3 protein. This sample has roughly 2 million distinct CDR3 sequences, with 49% found just once. V was shortened by 5 bases and J by 5 bases, with 10 bases between the two germline ends. The CDR3 totals 14 residues. The germline gives CDR1 SGHTA, CDR2 FQGNSA. This sequence originates from a woman aged 40 to 49 in good health. The chain is built from TRBV7-2 and TRBJ1-6; D perhaps matches TRBD1 (6 bases). Specimen: blood. CDR3 region: CASSARTDNSPLHF. The CDR3 bases are TGTGCCAGCAGCGCCCGGACAGATAATTCACCCCTCCACTTT. Variable domain in full (rest from reference TRBV7-2 and TRBJ1-6): GAGVSQSPSNKVTEKGKDVELRCDPISGHTALYWYRQSLGQGLEFLIYFQGNSAPDKSGLPSDRFSAERTGGSVSTLTIQRTQQEDSAVYLCASSARTDNSPLHFGNGTRLTVT.